The source of this TCR beta chain is a study of blood T cells in healthy people across ages. For the study at large: For every two T cells, template switching captured about one barcoded beta molecule.

About this clonotype itself: Its specificity is unknown.

A sample-barcoded 5' primer and a J-beta primer mix were used in a second PCR of roughly 6 to 11 cycles. Using its own MiXCR run on the 5' RACE reads, TCRdb lists one record per CDR3 protein. The sample includes hundreds of thousands of distinct CDR3 sequences, 56% of them seen just once. General study results and limits: Expanded clonotype shifts may have been confounded, as the donors had an unknown CMV status.

Sequencing input: blood. The TCR was taken from a man aged 35-49 years in good health.

As DNA, the CDR3 is TGTGCTAGTGGTTTGGCCGACAGGGCGTTAAGCAATCAGCCCCAGCATTTT. Amino acid sequence: CASGLADRALSNQPQHF. This rearrangement joins TRBV12-5 to TRBJ1-5, with 7 bases matching TRBD1. Trimming removed 1 base from V and 1 base from J; junction bases left unmatched: 7. Germline values: CDR1 LGHNT, CDR2 FRNRAP. The CDR3 covers 17 residues.